Here is one TCR beta chain with its context. What it binds is unknown. Terminally differentiated effector memory CD45RA+ cells were excluded by CCR7 positive selection of CD45RO-negative cells. Assay used: immunoSEQ multiplex PCR; TCRdb lists only in-frame clones, some missing. This sample has some 2,000,000 clones, with roughly 94% found just once. This specimen belongs to a study of shared clonotypes between healthy human individuals. Study-level points and caveats: Depth was large, yet rarefaction showed that sorted-subset sequencing was incomplete.

Sequencing was performed on naive CD8+ T cells sorted from blood. This sequence was found in a man aged 18 to 29 in good health.

The CDR3 loop is CASSLVRGSEQFF. DNA for the CDR3: TGTGCCAGCAGCTTAGTTAGGGGAAGTGAGCAGTTCTTC. The chain carries TRBV7-6 and TRBJ2-1, with a weak D call TRBD1 (5 bases). V lost 1 base to trimming and J lost 9 bases, with 10 bases between them. Germline values: CDR1 SGHVS, CDR2 FNYEAQ. The CDR3 sequence is 13 residues long.